This TCR beta chain was identified during a study of blood T cells in healthy people across ages. The study, taken as a whole, reports: Significant beta diversity loss was already apparent by age 40, declining roughly linearly. The CMV status of each donor remained undetermined, and this could have confounded shifts in expanded clonotypes.

The use of a sample-barcoded 5' primer and a J-beta primer mix characterized a second PCR of roughly 7 to 11 cycles. A single record per CDR3 protein comes from TCRdb applying MiXCR to the 5' RACE reads. The table records about 640,000 distinct CDR3 sequences, about 30% of them present only once. The V gene's germline CDR1 is DFQATT and CDR2 SNEGSKA (reference sequence). CDR3 length: 15 residues. Germline trimming cut 0 bases from V and 9 bases from J; bases unmatched to any gene: 8. The individuals who served as donors were healthy Caucasians living in Russia, aged roughly 6 to 95. This clonotype was seen many times. No antigen is known for it.

The clonotype was recovered from an elderly woman in good health. The specimen sequenced was blood. This chain links TRBV20-1 with TRBJ1-6; 7 bases match TRBD1. The CDR3 sequence is CSARDKQGLSSPLHF. The CDR3 bases are TGCAGTGCTAGAGACAAACAGGGGTTGAGTTCACCCCTCCACTTT.